The next 23 T cell receptor beta chains were all read from a single sample in a study of vaccination effects on CD4 cells after COVID-19. ViraFEST used viral peptide pools to expand antigen-specific CD4+ T cells before sequencing. The authors isolated CD4+ T cells after nine to eleven days of culture. This person's SARS-CoV-2 infection, confirmed by PCR, occurred between March and December 2020. Clones were read by immunoSEQ multiplex PCR, and TCRdb kept only the in-frame ones, dropping some. The data hold 42,000 or so clones, with around 79% observed a single time. Their antigens are not known. The sequencing here drew on CD4+ T cells from PBMCs cultured with a peptide pool, taken before COVID-19 vaccination. The receptors were gathered from a human donor who had a prior SARS-CoV-2 infection.

This sequence joins TRBV13 and TRBJ2-7; D may be TRBD1 or TRBD2 (5 bases each). The CDR3 is made up of 13 amino acids. The germline CDR1 and CDR2 sequences are PRHDT and FYEKMQ (reference sequence). With 10 bases removed from V and 0 bases from J, the gap between germline ends came to 13 bases. The CDR3: CANPGPGSYEQYF. CDR3 coding DNA: TGTGCCAACCCGGGGCCGGGCTCCTACGAGCAGTACTTC.

This clone was recorded once. The chain employs TRBV7-3 and TRBJ2-1, with D possibly TRBD1 on 5 matching bases. The CDR3 loop spans 15 amino acids. V dropped 2 bases and J dropped 7 bases, with 15 bases sitting between them. CDR1 and CDR2 from the germline V gene are SGHTA and FQGTGA. The CDR3, as DNA: TGTGCCAGCAGCTTACTCGGACACCTTAGTAATGAGCAGTTCTTC. It translates to CASSLLGHLSNEQFF.

J is TRBJ2-3 and V is TRBV29-1, with TRBD2 matching over 12 bases. Germline V gene lookup returns CDR1 SQVTM and CDR2 ANQGSEA. The CDR3 sequence is 16 residues long. V shed 2 bases, J shed 5 bases, and the junction held 8 bases outside the gene matches. The CDR3 DNA reads as TGCAGCGTTGAAACGACTAGCGGGAGAGGAATAGATACGCAGTATTTT. It translates to CSVETTSGRGIDTQYF.

This clone was counted between two and nine times. The J gene is TRBJ2-3, the V gene TRBV19, with 10 bases aligning to TRBD2. The CDR3 extends over 15 amino acids. V lost 5 bases and J lost 0; bases outside the gene matches: 2. Per the germline V gene, CDR1 is LNHDA and CDR2 is SQIVND (reference sequence). The CDR3 coding sequence is TGTGCCAGTAGTGCTAGCGGGAGCAGCACAGATACGCAGTATTTT. It codes for CASSASGSSTDTQYF.

The J gene is TRBJ2-7, the V gene TRBV5-1; a possible D gene is TRBD1 (5 bases). The ends were cut back, 0 bases at V and 6 bases at J, with 10 bases in the middle. The CDR3 consists of 13 residues. Germline CDR1 and CDR2: SGHRS and YFSETQ. The CDR3 nucleotides are TGCGCCAGCAGCTTGGACAGGTTCGGCGAGCAGTACTTC. This encodes CASSLDRFGEQYF. The complete variable domain, with remaining parts taken from reference TRBV5-1 and TRBJ2-7, reads KAGVTQTPRYLIKTRGQQVTLSCSPISGHRSVSWYQQTPGQGLQFLFEYFSETQRNKGNFPGRFSGRQFSNSRSEMNVSTLELGDSALYLCASSLDRFGEQYFGPGTRLTVT.

This chain joins TRBV27 and TRBJ2-3; either TRBD1 or TRBD2 may fit D (5 bases each). The germline V and J ends were trimmed by 4 bases and 2 bases, with 19 bases remaining between them. In germline, CDR1 is MNHEY, CDR2 SMNVEV (reference sequence). The CDR3 runs to 17 residues. The CDR3 is CASSYKGTDLPTDTQYF. The CDR3 region has the DNA TGTGCCAGCAGTTATAAAGGGACGGATCTACCCACAGATACGCAGTATTTT.

This chain uses TRBV5-1 with TRBJ2-2; a possible D gene is TRBD2 (6 bases). Germline V CDR1 and CDR2: SGHRS, YFSETQ. The CDR3 has 16 residues. V lost 6 bases and J 5 bases, leaving 20 bases between the germline ends. As DNA, the CDR3 is TGCGCCAGCAAACGCCTAGCGACCTCGGATACCGGGGAGCTGTTTTTT. It yields the protein CASKRLATSDTGELFF.

V gene TRBV2 combines with J gene TRBJ1-2, with D maybe TRBD1 (5 bases). Germline loops: CDR1 SNHLY, CDR2 FYNNEI. Trimming stripped 3 bases from V and 14 bases from J, with 13 bases between. CDR3 length equals 11 residues. The CDR3 here is CASSDEGTYTF. The CDR3 DNA sequence: TGTGCCAGCAGTGACGAGGGGACCTATACCTTC.

This chain links TRBV5-8 with TRBJ2-2, with a possible D match to TRBD1 (6 bases). The V gene's germline CDR1 is SGHTS and CDR2 YDEGEE. V shed 1 base and J shed 0 bases, with 10 bases lying between them. The CDR3 is made up of 16 amino acids. The CDR3 sequence: CASSLRTGTNTGELFF. The DNA of the CDR3 is TGTGCCAGCAGCTTGAGAACAGGGACGAACACCGGGGAGCTGTTTTTT. Drawing the rest from reference TRBV5-8 and TRBJ2-2, the complete variable domain is EAGVTQSPTHLIKTRGQQATLRCSPISGHTSVYWYQQALGLGLQFLLWYDEGEERNRGNFPPRFSGRQFPNYSSELNVNALELEDSALYLCASSLRTGTNTGELFFGEGSRLTVL.

J is TRBJ2-1 and V is TRBV4-1, with a tentative D call TRBD2 (5 bases). V gave up 1 base and J gave up 4 bases, with 20 bases separating them. Germline CDR1 MGHRA, CDR2 YSYEKL. The CDR3 is made up of 18 amino acids. CDR3 residues: CASSQGGPRRVLYNEQFF. The CDR3 DNA follows: TGCGCCAGCAGCCAAGGCGGGCCCAGAAGGGTTTTGTACAATGAGCAGTTCTTC.

J is TRBJ1-2 and V is TRBV15, with TRBD1 as a possible D gene (6 bases). The germline gives CDR1 LNHNV, CDR2 YYDKDF (reference sequence). Deletions cut 1 base from V and 2 bases from J, with 20 bases between. This CDR3 is built from 18 residues. The DNA of the CDR3 is TGTGCCACCAGCAGAGGTTATCGGACAGACCCCTCCAACTATGGCTACACCTTC. Translating it yields CATSRGYRTDPSNYGYTF.

The chain couples TRBV4-2 to TRBJ2-2, with D unclear. V lost 4 bases to trimming and J lost 0 bases, with 12 bases between them. The CDR3 sequence is 16 residues long. The V gene's germline CDR1 is LGHNA and CDR2 YNFKEQ. The CDR3 DNA sequence: TGTGCCAGCAGCCCACTGTCAGGCCCGAACACCGGGGAGCTGTTTTTT. Its protein is CASSPLSGPNTGELFF.

In this sample, this clone turned up once. The chain uses TRBV7-3 and TRBJ2-7, with D possibly being TRBD1 (6 bases). CDR1 and CDR2 from the germline V gene are SGHTA and FQGTGA. V was trimmed by 4 bases and J by 3 bases, leaving 16 bases between them. The CDR3 contains 15 residues. In DNA, the CDR3 is TGTGCCAGCAGCTCAACCCCCGGGACATACTACGAGCAGTACTTC. Protein: CASSSTPGTYYEQYF.

The J gene is TRBJ2-3, the V gene TRBV20-1, with D maybe TRBD1 (6 bases). The germline gives CDR1 DFQATT, CDR2 SNEGSKA (reference sequence). This CDR3 is built from 11 residues. Trimming shortened V by 7 bases and J by 5 bases, and 10 bases separated the two germline ends. This chain's CDR3 is CSGKQGDTQYF. For the CDR3, the DNA is TGCAGTGGCAAACAGGGAGATACGCAGTATTTT.

The count of this clone is one. The V gene is TRBV19, the J gene TRBJ2-6; 10 nucleotides agree with TRBD1. The CDR3 runs 19 residues. The germline V gene has CDR1 LNHDA and CDR2 SQIVND (reference sequence). The V and J ends lost 3 bases and 0 bases, in that order; junction bases with no gene match: 8. For the CDR3, the DNA is TGTGCCAGTAGTATCCTCGGGACAGGGGTCAGCTCTGGGGCCAACGTCCTGACTTTC. Translated, it gives CASSILGTGVSSGANVLTF.

This clone was detected once. The chain uses TRBV10-2 and TRBJ2-1; 10 nucleotides match TRBD2. In germline, CDR1 is WSHSY, CDR2 SAAADI. This CDR3 has 16 residues. The junction had 5 bases not matched to a gene; V was cut back by 6 bases and J by 0 bases. This CDR3 reads CASRGTSASSYNEQFF. DNA of the CDR3: TGCGCCAGCAGGGGGACTAGCGCCAGCTCCTACAATGAGCAGTTCTTC.

This chain uses TRBV12-3 or TRBV12-4 with TRBJ1-1; D gene uncertain. With 7 bases removed from V and 4 bases from J, the gap between germline ends came to 10 bases. This CDR3 has 12 amino acids. Here the CDR3 DNA reads TGTGCCAGCATGAACAGTTTCACTGAAGCTTTCTTT. This codes for CASMNSFTEAFF.

The chain carries TRBV30 and TRBJ2-7; TRBD2 aligns across 8 bases. Germline CDR1 is GTSNPN and CDR2 is SVGIG (reference sequence). The CDR3 contains 12 residues. The ends lost 6 bases at V and 3 bases at J; junction bases unmatched: 4. The CDR3 spells CACGRGGYEQYF. The CDR3 nucleotides are TGTGCCTGCGGGAGGGGTGGCTACGAGCAGTACTTC.

This chain connects TRBV6-5 to TRBJ1-1; TRBD1 is a possible D gene (5 bases). Germline values: CDR1 MNHEY, CDR2 SVGAGI. V dropped 1 base and J dropped 6 bases, with 9 bases sitting between them. This CDR3 contains 13 residues. The chain's CDR3 is CASSYWDDSEAFF. The CDR3 coding sequence is TGTGCCAGCAGTTACTGGGACGACTCTGAAGCTTTCTTT.

The V call is TRBV5-1, the J call TRBJ2-2; 7 nucleotides agree with TRBD2. Germline V CDR1 and CDR2: SGHRS, YFSETQ. This CDR3 spans 15 amino acids. V was clipped by 0 bases and J by 7 bases; unmatched bases: 6. The CDR3 sequence: CASSLAAGEVGELFF. CDR3 coding DNA: TGCGCCAGCAGCTTGGCGGCGGGGGAGGTCGGGGAGCTGTTTTTT.

The chain couples TRBV6-5 to TRBJ1-1; D ambiguous. From germline, CDR1 is MNHEY and CDR2 SVGAGI. The CDR3 spans 13 residues. V was clipped by 6 bases and J by 3 bases, with 11 bases between them. This CDR3 reads CASRTQYDTEAFF. The CDR3 DNA is TGTGCCAGCAGGACGCAGTATGACACTGAAGCTTTCTTT.

The V call is TRBV6-6, the J call TRBJ1-5, with a possible D match to TRBD1 (5 bases). CDR3 length equals 17 residues. Trimming stripped 5 bases from V and 0 bases from J, with 17 bases between. Germline loops: CDR1 MNHNY, CDR2 SVGAGI (reference sequence). CDR3: CASSQNQGGGSNQPQHF. The CDR3 region has the DNA TGTGCCAGCAGTCAAAATCAGGGAGGAGGTAGCAATCAGCCCCAGCATTTT.

The rearrangement uses TRBV18 and TRBJ1-1; 7 positions match TRBD1. CDR3 length equals 14 residues. The V gene's germline CDR1 is KGHSH and CDR2 LQKENI. Germline trimming cut 0 bases from V and 8 bases from J; bases unmatched to any gene: 6. The CDR3 spells CASSPPVGQREAFF. The CDR3 DNA reads as TGTGCCAGCTCACCACCGGTGGGACAGAGAGAAGCTTTCTTT. Supplemented by reference TRBV18 and TRBJ1-1, the full variable domain reads NAGVMQNPRHLVRRRGQEARLRCSPMKGHSHVYWYRQLPEEGLKFMVYLQKENIIDESGMPKERFSAEFPKEGPSILRIQQVVRGDSAAYFCASSPPVGQREAFFGQGTRLTVV.